This TCR beta chain was profiled in a study of T-cell memory formation after mild COVID-19. Study-wide results and caveats: Among CD4+ contracting clones, most were CM and EM, and CD8+ ones EMRA.

Comment on this clonotype: Its matching antigen is unknown.

A single record per CDR3 protein comes from TCRdb applying MiXCR to the 5' RACE reads. This table has around 310,000 distinct CDR3 sequences, 15% to 20% appearing once. This CDR3 has 14 amino acids. The germline CDR1 and CDR2 sequences are SNHLY and FYNNEI. Deletions cut 3 bases from V and 6 bases from J, with 14 bases between. V usage is TRBV2 and J usage is TRBJ1-2; weak D call: TRBD1 (5 bases). The sequence was collected from a man aged 18 to 30 who had mild COVID-19 (a few samples of this study predate the infection). Cell type and time point are not known. Sequencing input: PBMCs or a T cell subset sorted from them (not recorded which). The CDR3 nucleotides are TGTGCCAGCAGTGAGGTCTTCCCAGGGAATGGCTACACCTTC. It codes for CASSEVFPGNGYTF.